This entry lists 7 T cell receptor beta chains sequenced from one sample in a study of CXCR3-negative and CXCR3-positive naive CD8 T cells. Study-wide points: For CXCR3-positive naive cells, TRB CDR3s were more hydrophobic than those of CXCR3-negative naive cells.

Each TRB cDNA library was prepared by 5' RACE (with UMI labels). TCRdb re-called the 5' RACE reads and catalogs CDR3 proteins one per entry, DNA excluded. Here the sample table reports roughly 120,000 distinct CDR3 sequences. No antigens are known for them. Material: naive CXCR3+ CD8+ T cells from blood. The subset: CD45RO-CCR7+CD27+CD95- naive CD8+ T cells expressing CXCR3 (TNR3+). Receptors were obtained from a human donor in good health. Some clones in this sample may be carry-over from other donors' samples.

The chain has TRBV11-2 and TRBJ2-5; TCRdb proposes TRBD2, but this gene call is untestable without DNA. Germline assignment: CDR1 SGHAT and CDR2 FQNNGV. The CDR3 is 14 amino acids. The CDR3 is CASSLEGGGETQYF.

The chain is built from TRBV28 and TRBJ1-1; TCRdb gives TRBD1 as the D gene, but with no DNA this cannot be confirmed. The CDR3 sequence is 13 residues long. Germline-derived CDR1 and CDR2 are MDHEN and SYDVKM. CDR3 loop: CASSVTGNTEAFF.

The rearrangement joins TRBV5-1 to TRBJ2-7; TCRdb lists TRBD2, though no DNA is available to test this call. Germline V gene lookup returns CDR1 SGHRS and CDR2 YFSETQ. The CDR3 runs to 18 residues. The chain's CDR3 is CASSLGKGLAGAGYEQYF.

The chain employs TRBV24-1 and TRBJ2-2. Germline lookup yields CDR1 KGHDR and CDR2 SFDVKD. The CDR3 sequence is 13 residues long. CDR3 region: CATTWQSTGELFF.

This CDR3 reads CASSLGLAGGIAGTQYF. The chain carries TRBV5-5 and TRBJ2-5; the D call from TCRdb, TRBD2, cannot be confirmed without DNA. CDR1 is SGHKS, CDR2 YYEKEE, per germline (reference sequence). The CDR3 loop spans 17 amino acids.

CDR3 region: CASSLLVPGGDQPQHF. This chain connects TRBV12-3 or TRBV12-4 to TRBJ1-5. The CDR3 is made up of 16 amino acids.

Here the CDR3 reads CSVERELAGLADGNEQFF. The rearrangement joins TRBV29-1 to TRBJ2-1; the TCRdb call, TRBD2, lacks DNA for checking. CDR3 length: 18 amino acids. CDR1 and CDR2 (germline): SQVTM, ANQGSEA.